Listed here are 31 T cell receptor beta chains from one sample, sequenced in a study of T cells in women clearing cervical HPV infection (dated by TCRdb to about 2018). Library generation was performed with the immunoSEQ multiplex PCR assay. TCRdb re-hosts the immuneACCESS table, in-frame sequences only. Its copies lack some clones; in the studies checked, an unresolved V gene accounts for under half of them, and the cause for the rest is not known. The sample's table covers under 35,000 clones. The top ten constitute about 3.7% of the sample. Sequencing was done on a sample of blood buffy coat. These receptors were taken from a woman aged 18 to 75 with a cervical HPV16 infection that either progressed to CIN3+ or cleared (not recorded which).

In the case of this clone: The missing CDR3 end, 3 residues past where the read stops, is filled in from the germline J gene. V usage is TRBV2 and J usage is TRBJ1-5; D is unclear. CDR1 SNHLY and CDR2 FYNNEI come from the germline V gene. The CDR3 is 15 amino acids. Deletions cut 1 base from V and 2 bases from J, with 9 bases between. The CDR3 bases that were read are TGTGCCAGCAGTGAAGAGGGCGGGGGCAATCAGCCC. The encoded protein is CASSEEGGGNQP. The entire CDR3 is CASSEEGGGNQPQHF. Together with reference TRBV2 and TRBJ1-5, the CDR3 gives the full variable domain: EPEVTQTPSHQVTQMGQEVILRCVPISNHLYFYWYRQILGQKVEFLVSFYNNEISEKSEIFDDQFSVERPDGSNFTLKIRSTKLEDSAMYFCASSEEGGGNQPQHFGDGTRLSIL.

Concerning this clone itself: The read is 3 residues too short to cover the CDR3 end, so that end is filled in from the germline J gene. The chain joins TRBV7-9 to TRBJ1-2, with a possible D match to TRBD1 (5 bases). This CDR3 spans 14 amino acids. Per germline, CDR1 SEHNR and CDR2 FQNEAQ (reference sequence). Partial CDR3 DNA: TGTGCCAGCAGCCCTGGGACTAGCAGCTACGAC. It is translated as CASSPGTSSYD. The complete CDR3 protein is CASSPGTSSYDYTF.

The DNA read from the CDR3 is TGTGCCAGCAGCTATTACGGGAGGGGCGTTGAC. It encodes CASSYYGRGVD. The whole CDR3 region reads CASSYYGRGVDYTF. The gene calls are TRBV7-2 and TRBJ1-2, with D perhaps matching TRBD1 (5 bases). From the germline J gene comes the end of the CDR3, since the read stops 3 residues before it. The CDR3 is 14 residues long. The germline V gene encodes CDR1 SGHTA and CDR2 FQGNSA.

Note on this clone: The read finishes 3 residues shy of the CDR3 end, and the germline J gene is used to complete it. J is TRBJ2-3 and V is TRBV20-1; 7 nucleotides match TRBD2. J gave up 4 bases and V 6 bases, and 10 bases lay outside the gene matches. CDR1 is DFQATT and CDR2 is SNEGSKA in the germline V gene (reference sequence). This CDR3 contains 14 residues. CDR3 DNA, as far as it was read: TGCAGTGCCTGTCCCCTAGCGGCCCCAGATACG. Protein: CSACPLAAPDT. The whole CDR3 protein reads CSACPLAAPDTQYF.

About this clone itself: Sequencing ends 3 residues short of the CDR3 end; the germline J gene provides the rest. This rearrangement joins TRBV7-9 to TRBJ2-3; 7 bases are a match to TRBD1. J was trimmed by 7 bases and V by 5 bases; bases with no gene match: 12. The length of the CDR3 is 15 residues. Germline V gene lookup returns CDR1 SEHNR and CDR2 FQNEAQ (reference sequence). CDR3 sequence reads: CASSPWTGQGNTQYF. The DNA read from the CDR3 is TGTGCCAGCAGCCCTTGGACAGGCCAGGGGAATACG.

To note about this clone: Read sequence stops 3 residues before the CDR3 end, and the germline J gene provides the missing end. The genes are TRBV11-2 and TRBJ1-2; perhaps TRBD1 as D (5 bases). Germline CDR1 and CDR2: SGHAT and FQNNGV. The CDR3 covers 15 residues. CDR3 bases read: TGTGCCAGCAGCTTGAATAGCGGGGGGGGAGAGACC. This gives the protein CASSLNSGGGET. The full CDR3 protein is CASSLNSGGGETYTF.

Remarks on this clone: The DNA ends 3 residues before the CDR3 does, and the rest of the CDR3 is filled in from the germline J gene. The chain uses TRBV11-2 and TRBJ1-4, with D tentatively TRBD1 (5 bases). The CDR3 is 14 residues long. CDR1 and CDR2 from the germline V gene are SGHAT and FQNNGV. V dropped 1 base and J dropped 8 bases, with 11 bases sitting between them. The CDR3 region is CASSLVGTREKLFF. CDR3 DNA, as far as it was read: TGTGCCAGCAGCTTAGTAGGGACTCGAGAAAAA. Full variable domain (missing parts from reference TRBV11-2 and TRBJ1-4): EAGVAQSPRYKIIEKRQSVAFWCNPISGHATLYWYQQILGQGPKLLIQFQNNGVVDDSQLPKDRFSAERLKGVDSTLKIQPAKLEDSAVYLCASSLVGTREKLFFGSGTQLSVL.

Notes on this clone: The read falls 3 residues short of the CDR3 end, and the missing part is taken from the germline J gene. This chain joins TRBV2 and TRBJ1-1; a weak D match, TRBD1 (5 bases). This CDR3 is built from 13 residues. Germline CDR1 reads SNHLY; CDR2 reads FYNNEI. V lost 3 bases and J lost 6, with 11 bases in between. The part of the CDR3 DNA that was read is TGTGCCAGCAGTGACCAGGGAGTCCCTGAA. It encodes CASSDQGVPE. The whole CDR3 reads CASSDQGVPEAFF.

In regard to this clone: Read data end 3 residues before the CDR3 end; the end is taken from the germline J gene. This chain uses TRBV7-9 with TRBJ2-1; no firm D call. Per the germline V gene, CDR1 is SEHNR and CDR2 is FQNEAQ (reference sequence). There are 15 residues in the CDR3. Trimming removed 0 bases at V and 2 bases at J, with 8 bases between. Partial CDR3 DNA: TGTGCCAGCAGCTTAGCGTTGGGCGCCTACAATGAG. Its translation is CASSLALGAYNE. The CDR3, in full, reads CASSLALGAYNEQFF.

About this clone itself: The read falls 3 residues short of the CDR3 end, and the missing part is taken from the germline J gene. The chain carries TRBV6-1 and TRBJ2-1, with D uncertain. Germline values: CDR1 MNHNS, CDR2 SASEGT. Trimming took off 0 bases at V and 4 bases at J, with 16 bases between the two ends. This CDR3 spans 17 amino acids. The sequenced CDR3 bases are TGTGCCAGCAGTGAAGCGCTCGGCGGCTTTCCTTACAATGAG. Translating gives CASSEALGGFPYNE. From start to end, the CDR3 is CASSEALGGFPYNEQFF.

Comment on this clone: The sequence runs out 3 residues before the end of the CDR3; the remainder is reconstructed from the germline J gene. The chain has TRBV6-4 and TRBJ2-1, with 9 positions matching TRBD1. The CDR3 sequence is 16 residues long. The V gene's germline CDR1 is MRHNA and CDR2 SNTAGT. V trimming: 5 bases; J trimming: 7 bases; junction bases outside the gene matches: 12. CDR3 bases read: TGTGCCAGCAGTCTCTTTACCGGGACAGGGCAAAATGAG. This encodes CASSLFTGTGQNE. The entire CDR3 is CASSLFTGTGQNEQFF.

With regard to this clone: Read coverage stops 3 residues before the CDR3 terminus; the germline J gene supplies the remainder. The V call is TRBV2, the J call TRBJ1-3; unclear D gene. V was clipped by 5 bases and J by 0 bases, with 14 bases between them. Germline V gene data show CDR1 as SNHLY and CDR2 as FYNNEI. This CDR3 is 16 amino acids long. The CDR3: CASSPVRGSSGNTIYF. CDR3 DNA, as far as it was read: TGTGCCAGCAGTCCAGTGCGGGGAAGCTCTGGAAACACC.

Worth noting for this clone: The read terminates 3 residues before the CDR3 end, so the remaining end is supplied by the germline J gene. The chain carries TRBV10-1 and TRBJ2-3; 12 positions match TRBD1. CDR3 size: 15 residues. The junction had 2 bases not matched to a gene; V was cut back by 2 bases and J by 5 bases. CDR1 and CDR2 from the germline V gene are WNHNN and SYGVQD (reference sequence). CDR3 residues: CASSEGTGGKDTQYF. CDR3 bases read: TGCGCCAGCAGTGAGGGGACAGGGGGCAAAGATACG.

Worth noting for this clone: The sequenced fragment ends 3 residues before the CDR3 boundary, so the rest is inferred from the germline J gene. The V gene is TRBV16, the J gene TRBJ1-5; D not certain. V was pared by 4 bases and J by 3 bases, with 10 bases between. CDR1 and CDR2 from the germline V gene are KGHSY and FQNENV. The CDR3 is 14 amino acids. CDR3 bases read: TGTGCCAGCAGCCCAACCGGGGTCAATCAGCCC. Translating it yields CASSPTGVNQP. The whole CDR3 protein is CASSPTGVNQPQHF.

Concerning this clone itself: The missing CDR3 end, 3 residues past where the read stops, is filled in from the germline J gene. The chain couples TRBV30 to TRBJ2-1; a possible D gene is TRBD2 (5 bases). The CDR3 has 13 amino acids. Germline V gives CDR1 GTSNPN, CDR2 SVGIG (reference sequence). The V and J ends lost 0 bases and 6 bases respectively, with 9 bases between them. The sequenced part of the CDR3 DNA is TGTGCCTGGAGTGTATCGCGGGCCAATGAG. It encodes CAWSVSRANE. The CDR3 reads in full as CAWSVSRANEQFF. Drawing the rest from reference TRBV30 and TRBJ2-1, the complete variable domain is SQTIHQWPATLVQPVGSPLSLECTVEGTSNPNLYWYRQAAGRGLQLLFYSVGIGQISSEVPQNLSASRPQDRQFILSSKKLLLSDSGFYLCAWSVSRANEQFFGPGTRLTVL.

The CDR3 sequence is CASSSTGGGEQFF. The sequenced part of the CDR3 DNA is TGTGCCAGCAGCTCGACAGGGGGCGGTGAG. This chain uses TRBV7-3 with TRBJ2-1; 10 bases agree with TRBD1. With the read ending 3 residues before the CDR3 end, the germline J gene is used to fill in that end. J lost 9 bases, V lost 4 bases, and 3 bases had no gene match. The germline V gene encodes CDR1 SGHTA and CDR2 FQGTGA. The CDR3 is 13 amino acids. Based on the CDR3 plus reference TRBV7-3 and TRBJ2-1, the full variable domain is GAGVSQTPSNKVTEKGKYVELRCDPISGHTALYWYRQSLGQGPEFLIYFQGTGAADDSGLPNDRFFAVRPEGSVSTLKIQRTERGDSAVYLCASSSTGGGEQFFGPGTRLTVL.

A remark on this clone: Read sequence stops 3 residues before the CDR3 end, and the germline J gene provides the missing end. This chain uses TRBV20-1 with TRBJ1-3, with D perhaps matching TRBD1 (6 bases). Trimming took off 3 bases at V and 2 bases at J, with 11 bases between the two ends. There are 14 residues in the CDR3. Germline CDR1 DFQATT, CDR2 SNEGSKA (reference sequence). This CDR3 is CSARATGPGNTIYF. The CDR3 DNA, read in part, is TGCAGTGCTAGGGCTACAGGGCCTGGAAACACC.

For this clone: The CDR3 extends 3 residues past the end of the read, so its final part is completed from the germline J gene. The rearrangement uses TRBV20-1 and TRBJ2-7; a possible D gene is TRBD1 (6 bases). The CDR3 is 14 residues long. The germline V and J ends were trimmed by 2 bases and 2 bases, with 13 bases remaining between them. From germline, CDR1 is DFQATT and CDR2 SNEGSKA (reference sequence). The covered CDR3 bases are TGCAGTGCTAGACCCCCCGGGACAACCTACGAG. This gives the protein CSARPPGTTYE. The CDR3, in full, reads CSARPPGTTYEQYF.

The CDR3 reads CASSLGLAYTDTQYF. The CDR3 bases that were read are TGCGCCAGCAGCTTGGGGCTAGCGTACACAGATACG. This chain joins TRBV5-1 and TRBJ2-3; maybe TRBD2 (6 bases). The read falls 3 residues short of the CDR3 end, and the missing part is taken from the germline J gene. The CDR3 is 15 amino acids. Germline-derived CDR1 and CDR2 are SGHRS and YFSETQ. Trimming pared 0 bases from V and 2 bases from J, leaving 10 bases between.

As for this clone: The read is 3 residues too short to cover the CDR3 end, so that end is filled in from the germline J gene. The V call is TRBV5-1, the J call TRBJ2-1; 10 bases are a match to TRBD1. The germline CDR1 and CDR2 sequences are SGHRS and YFSETQ. V shed 3 bases, J shed 5 bases, and the junction held 11 bases outside the gene matches. The CDR3 extends over 17 amino acids. The sequenced part of the CDR3 DNA is TGCGCCAGCAGCTCGGGGAAAGGGACAGGGGACCACAATGAG. Its translation: CASSSGKGTGDHNE. The CDR3 in its entirety is CASSSGKGTGDHNEQFF. Supplemented by reference TRBV5-1 and TRBJ2-1, the full variable domain reads KAGVTQTPRYLIKTRGQQVTLSCSPISGHRSVSWYQQTPGQGLQFLFEYFSETQRNKGNFPGRFSGRQFSNSRSEMNVSTLELGDSALYLCASSSGKGTGDHNEQFFGPGTRLTVL.

Comment on this clone: Sequencing ends 3 residues short of the CDR3 end; the germline J gene provides the rest. The chain joins TRBV7-2 to TRBJ1-1; D is uncertain. This CDR3 region has 14 residues. Germline V CDR1 and CDR2: SGHTA, FQGNSA. The sequenced part of the CDR3 DNA is TGTGCCAGCAGCCAACGACGGGGAGGCTACGAG. Translated: CASSQRRGGYE. In full, the CDR3 reads CASSQRRGGYEAFF.

Concerning this clone itself: Coverage ceases 3 residues before the CDR3 finishes, and the germline J gene fills in the end. The V call is TRBV6-1, the J call TRBJ1-2; D is unclear. CDR1 MNHNS and CDR2 SASEGT come from the germline V gene. CDR3 length equals 12 residues. The CDR3 is CASSENWYDYTF. CDR3 bases read: TGTGCCAGCAGTGAAAACTGGTACGAC.

Comments on this clone: The read halts 3 residues ahead of the CDR3 end, with the missing end drawn from the germline J gene. The chain recombines TRBV5-4 with TRBJ1-1; 7 bases map to TRBD1. Trimming took 1 base from V and 7 from J; bases not matched to a gene: 4. Germline V lookup: CDR1 SGHNT, CDR2 YYREEE (reference sequence). This CDR3 has 13 amino acids. The CDR3 sequence is CASSLTGESEAFF. Incomplete CDR3 DNA: TGTGCCAGCAGCTTGACAGGGGAGAGTGAA.

In regard to this clone: The DNA ends 3 residues before the CDR3 does, and the rest of the CDR3 is filled in from the germline J gene. The chain carries TRBV20-1 and TRBJ2-1, with 12 bases matching TRBD1. CDR1 DFQATT and CDR2 SNEGSKA come from the germline V gene (reference sequence). The V and J ends lost 1 base and 9 bases, in that order; junction bases with no gene match: 4. CDR3 size: 14 residues. This chain's CDR3 is CSARAGQGAGEQFF. The CDR3 bases that were read are TGCAGTGCTAGAGCGGGACAGGGGGCGGGTGAG.

On this clone: The read halts 3 residues ahead of the CDR3 end, with the missing end drawn from the germline J gene. The gene calls are TRBV20-1 and TRBJ2-3; 7 nucleotides align to TRBD1. The CDR3 consists of 14 residues. Germline trimming cut 0 bases from V and 4 bases from J; bases unmatched to any gene: 4. Germline CDR1 reads DFQATT; CDR2 reads SNEGSKA (reference sequence). This CDR3 reads CSARDFTGADTQYF. CDR3 DNA, as far as it was read: TGCAGTGCTAGAGATTTCACAGGGGCAGATACG.

On this clone itself: The read terminates 3 residues ahead of where the CDR3 ends, so the germline J gene completes it. The rearrangement links TRBV2 to TRBJ2-7; D gene ambiguous. V lost 0 bases, J lost 3 bases, and 15 bases lay in between. Germline V gene lookup returns CDR1 SNHLY and CDR2 FYNNEI. This CDR3 is 16 amino acids long. The CDR3 DNA, read in part, is TGTGCCAGCAGTGAAGCTCCCCCAAATCGAGGCTACGAG. This encodes CASSEAPPNRGYE. The CDR3 reads in full as CASSEAPPNRGYEQYF.

A remark on this clone: The read falls 3 residues short of the CDR3 end, and the missing part is taken from the germline J gene. The chain couples TRBV4-1 to TRBJ2-1; TRBD2 matches 7 bases. The V segment lost 0 bases and the J segment 7 bases; nucleotides outside the gene matches: 15. Germline-derived CDR1 and CDR2 are MGHRA and YSYEKL. The CDR3 runs to 18 residues. The DNA read from the CDR3 is TGCGCCAGCAGCCAAGACCTATGGGGGGGGATTTTGGGGAATGAG. It yields the protein CASSQDLWGGILGNE. The full CDR3 protein is CASSQDLWGGILGNEQFF.

Points on this clone: Coverage ceases 3 residues before the CDR3 finishes, and the germline J gene fills in the end. J is TRBJ2-7 and V is TRBV2, with D possibly matching TRBD1 (6 bases). V was trimmed by 5 bases and J by 2 bases, leaving 10 bases between them. The CDR3 runs 13 residues. Germline CDR1 is SNHLY and CDR2 is FYNNEI. The CDR3: CASSSGTPYEQYF. CDR3 bases read: TGTGCCAGCAGTTCCGGGACACCCTACGAG.

Comment on this clone: The sequenced fragment ends 3 residues before the CDR3 boundary, so the rest is inferred from the germline J gene. The chain employs TRBV6-9 and TRBJ2-1, with 11 bases matching TRBD2. The CDR3 extends over 21 amino acids. The trim removed 2 bases at V and 1 base at J, leaving 16 bases unmatched. The V gene's germline CDR1 is MNHGY and CDR2 SVAAGI. CDR3 residues: CASSYARRSGRALGSYNEQFF. The part of the CDR3 DNA that was read is TGTGCCAGCAGTTATGCCCGGCGTAGCGGGAGGGCCCTCGGATCCTACAATGAG.

A remark on this clone: The sequence runs out 3 residues before the end of the CDR3; the remainder is reconstructed from the germline J gene. The chain employs TRBV7-9 and TRBJ1-6; no reliable D call. Deletions cut 4 bases from V and 6 bases from J, with 4 bases between. Germline V gives CDR1 SEHNR, CDR2 FQNEAQ (reference sequence). The CDR3 totals 12 residues. The part of the CDR3 DNA that was read is TGTGCCAGCAGCTACATTAATTCACCC. Translation gives CASSYINSP. The full CDR3 sequence reads CASSYINSPLHF.

With respect to this clone: The read comes to an end 3 residues before the CDR3 does, leaving the germline J gene to fill in the end. J is TRBJ2-7 and V is TRBV5-6; 7 nucleotides line up with TRBD1. Germline trimming cut 2 bases from V and 0 bases from J; bases unmatched to any gene: 5. Germline values: CDR1 SGHDT, CDR2 YYEEEE. The CDR3 spans 15 residues. The CDR3 bases that were read are TGTGCCAGCAGCTTAACGGGACAGAGCTCCTACGAG. It specifies CASSLTGQSSYE. The entire CDR3 reads CASSLTGQSSYEQYF.